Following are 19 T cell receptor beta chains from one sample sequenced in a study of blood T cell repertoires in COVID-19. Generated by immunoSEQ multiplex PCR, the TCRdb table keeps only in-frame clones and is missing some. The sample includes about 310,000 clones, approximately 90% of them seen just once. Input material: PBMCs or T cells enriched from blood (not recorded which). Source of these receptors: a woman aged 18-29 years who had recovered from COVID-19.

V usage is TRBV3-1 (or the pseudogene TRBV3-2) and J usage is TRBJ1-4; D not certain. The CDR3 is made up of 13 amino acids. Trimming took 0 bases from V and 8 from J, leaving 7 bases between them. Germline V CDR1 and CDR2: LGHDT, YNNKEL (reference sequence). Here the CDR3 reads CASSQEAVEKLFF. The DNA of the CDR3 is TGTGCCAGCAGCCAAGAGGCGGTCGAAAAACTGTTTTTT.

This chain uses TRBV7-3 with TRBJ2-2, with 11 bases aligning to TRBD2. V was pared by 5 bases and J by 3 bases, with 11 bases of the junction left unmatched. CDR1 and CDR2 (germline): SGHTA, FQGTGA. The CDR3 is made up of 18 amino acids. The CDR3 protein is CASSPQASGGYYTGELFF. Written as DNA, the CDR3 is TGTGCCAGCAGCCCCCAGGCTAGCGGGGGGTATTACACCGGGGAGCTGTTTTTT. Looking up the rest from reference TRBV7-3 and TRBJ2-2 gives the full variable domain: GAGVSQTPSNKVTEKGKYVELRCDPISGHTALYWYRQSLGQGPEFLIYFQGTGAADDSGLPNDRFFAVRPEGSVSTLKIQRTERGDSAVYLCASSPQASGGYYTGELFFGEGSRLTVL.

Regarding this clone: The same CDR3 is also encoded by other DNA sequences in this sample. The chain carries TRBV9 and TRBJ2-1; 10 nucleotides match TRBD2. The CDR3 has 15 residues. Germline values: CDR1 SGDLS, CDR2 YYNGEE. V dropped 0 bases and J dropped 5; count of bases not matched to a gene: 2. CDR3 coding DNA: TGTGCCAGCAGCGTAGTGAGCGGGGGGGACAATGAGCAGTTCTTC. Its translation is CASSVVSGGDNEQFF.

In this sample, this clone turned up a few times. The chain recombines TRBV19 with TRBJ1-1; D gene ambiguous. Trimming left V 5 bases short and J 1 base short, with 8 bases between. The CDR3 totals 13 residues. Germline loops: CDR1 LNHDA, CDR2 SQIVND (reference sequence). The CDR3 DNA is TGTGCCAGTAGTGTAACAGAGAACACTGAAGCTTTCTTT. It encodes CASSVTENTEAFF.

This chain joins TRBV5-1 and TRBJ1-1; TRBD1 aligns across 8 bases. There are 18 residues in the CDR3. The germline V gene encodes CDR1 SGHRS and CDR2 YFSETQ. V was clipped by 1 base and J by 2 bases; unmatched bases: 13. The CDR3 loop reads CASSLQPGGLGRNTEAFF. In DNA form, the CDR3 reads TGCGCCAGCAGCTTGCAACCAGGGGGCCTCGGAAGAAACACTGAAGCTTTCTTT.

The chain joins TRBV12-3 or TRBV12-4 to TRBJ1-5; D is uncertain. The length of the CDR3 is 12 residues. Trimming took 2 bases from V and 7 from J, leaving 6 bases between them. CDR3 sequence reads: CASSLWAQPQHF. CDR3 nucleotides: TGTGCCAGCAGTTTATGGGCCCAGCCCCAGCATTTT.

The CDR3 spells CASSPSSRGTDTQYF. The CDR3 bases are TGTGCCAGCTCACCATCATCCCGGGGCACAGATACGCAGTATTTT. The V gene is TRBV18, the J gene TRBJ2-3; no definite D call. This CDR3 region has 15 residues. The germline V gene has CDR1 KGHSH and CDR2 LQKENI. The V end was cut by 2 bases, the J end by 1 base, with 10 bases between.

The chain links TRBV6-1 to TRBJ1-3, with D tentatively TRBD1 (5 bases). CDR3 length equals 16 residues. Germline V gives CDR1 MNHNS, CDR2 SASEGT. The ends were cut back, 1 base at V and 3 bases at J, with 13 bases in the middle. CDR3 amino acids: CASSEGAGGDGNTIYF. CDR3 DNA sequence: TGTGCCAGCAGTGAAGGGGCGGGGGGAGATGGAAACACCATATATTTT.

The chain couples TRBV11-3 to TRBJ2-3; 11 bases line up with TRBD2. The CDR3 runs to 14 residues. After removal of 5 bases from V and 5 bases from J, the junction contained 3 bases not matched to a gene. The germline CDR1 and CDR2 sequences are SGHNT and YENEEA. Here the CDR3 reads CASSLTSGEDTQYF. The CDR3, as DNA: TGTGCCAGCAGCCTGACTAGCGGGGAAGATACGCAGTATTTT.

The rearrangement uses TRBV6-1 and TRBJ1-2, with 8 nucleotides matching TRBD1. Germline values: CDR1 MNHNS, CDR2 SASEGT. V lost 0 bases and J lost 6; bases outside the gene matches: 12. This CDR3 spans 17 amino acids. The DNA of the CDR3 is TGTGCCAGCAGTGAAGCCTGGTACAGGGGGGGAGAAAATGGCTACACCTTC. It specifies CASSEAWYRGGENGYTF.

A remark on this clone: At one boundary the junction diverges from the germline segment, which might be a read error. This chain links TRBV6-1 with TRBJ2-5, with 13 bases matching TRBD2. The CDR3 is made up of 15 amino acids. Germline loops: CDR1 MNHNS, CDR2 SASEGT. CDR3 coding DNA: TGTGCCAGCACTGAACTAGCGGGGGGGCGGGAGACCCAGTACTTC. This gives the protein CASTELAGGRETQYF.

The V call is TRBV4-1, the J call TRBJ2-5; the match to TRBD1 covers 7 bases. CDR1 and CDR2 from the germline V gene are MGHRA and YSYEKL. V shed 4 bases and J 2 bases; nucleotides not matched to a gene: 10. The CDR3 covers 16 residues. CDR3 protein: CASSLGARTGQETQYF. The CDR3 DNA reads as TGCGCCAGCAGCCTTGGGGCCAGGACAGGTCAAGAGACCCAGTACTTC.

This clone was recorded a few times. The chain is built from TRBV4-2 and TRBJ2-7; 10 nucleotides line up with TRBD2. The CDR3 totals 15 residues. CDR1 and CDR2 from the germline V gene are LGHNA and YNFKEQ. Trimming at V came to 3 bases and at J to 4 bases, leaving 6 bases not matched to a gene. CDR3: CASSHPGLALYEQYF. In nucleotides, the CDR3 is TGTGCCAGCAGCCACCCGGGACTAGCGTTATACGAGCAGTACTTC.

The CDR3: CASRGDGPYGNSPLHF. The CDR3 DNA is TGTGCCAGCAGGGGAGACGGGCCCTATGGTAATTCACCCCTCCACTTT. This chain uses TRBV28 with TRBJ1-6, with D hard to call. CDR3 length equals 16 residues. Germline values: CDR1 MDHEN, CDR2 SYDVKM. The V and J ends lost 6 bases and 6 bases respectively, with 18 bases between them.

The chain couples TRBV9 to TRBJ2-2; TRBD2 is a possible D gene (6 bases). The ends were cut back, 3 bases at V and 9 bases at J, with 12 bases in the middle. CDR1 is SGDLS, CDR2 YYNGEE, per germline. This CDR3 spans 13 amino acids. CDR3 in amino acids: CASSEGGVRELFF. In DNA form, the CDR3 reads TGTGCCAGCAGCGAGGGCGGGGTCCGGGAGCTGTTTTTT. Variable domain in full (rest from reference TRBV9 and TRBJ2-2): DSGVTQTPKHLITATGQRVTLRCSPRSGDLSVYWYQQSLDQGLQFLIQYYNGEERAKGNILERFSAQQFPDLHSELNLSSLELGDSALYFCASSEGGVRELFFGEGSRLTVL.

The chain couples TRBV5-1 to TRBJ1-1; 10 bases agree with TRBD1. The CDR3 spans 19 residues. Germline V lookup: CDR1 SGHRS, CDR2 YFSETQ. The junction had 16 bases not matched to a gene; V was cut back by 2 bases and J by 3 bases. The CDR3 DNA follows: TGCGCCAGCAGCTTTAATAGCGCGGGACAGGGGATTAGGGACACTGAAGCTTTCTTT. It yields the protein CASSFNSAGQGIRDTEAFF.

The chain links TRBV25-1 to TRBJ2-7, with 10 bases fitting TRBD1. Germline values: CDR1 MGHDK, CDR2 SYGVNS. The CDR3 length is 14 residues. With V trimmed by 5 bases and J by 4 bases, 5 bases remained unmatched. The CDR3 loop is CASSQTGGRYEQYF. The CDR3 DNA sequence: TGTGCCAGCAGTCAGACAGGGGGCCGGTACGAGCAGTACTTC.

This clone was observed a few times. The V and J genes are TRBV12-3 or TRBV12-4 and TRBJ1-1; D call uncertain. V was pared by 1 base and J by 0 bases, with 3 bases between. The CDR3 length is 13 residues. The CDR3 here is CASSLVVNTEAFF. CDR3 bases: TGTGCCAGCAGTTTAGTCGTGAACACTGAAGCTTTCTTT.

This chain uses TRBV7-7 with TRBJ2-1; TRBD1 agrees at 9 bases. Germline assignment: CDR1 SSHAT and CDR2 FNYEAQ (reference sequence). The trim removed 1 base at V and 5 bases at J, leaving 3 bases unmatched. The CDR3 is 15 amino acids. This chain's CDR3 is CASSLGTGAHNEQFF. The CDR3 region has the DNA TGTGCCAGCAGCTTAGGGACAGGGGCGCACAATGAGCAGTTCTTC.